The 29 T cell receptor beta chains below were found in one sample sequenced in a study of glioma-infiltrating T cells after dendritic cell vaccination (dated by TCRdb to the mid-2010s). This sample's time point label indicates: after dendritic cell vaccination, including at tumor progression/relapse. Library generation was performed with the immunoSEQ multiplex PCR assay. Sourced from immuneACCESS, this table was stored by TCRdb with only in-frame sequences that have V and J called. A share of the clones is absent; for the studies checked, an unresolved V gene accounts for under half, and the remainder has no known explanation. In all, the sample holds 70,000 to 100,000 clones, and around four fifths of those were seen once. The leading ten clones occupy less than 8% of the sample. Sequenced here: blood, sampled after dendritic cell vaccination. All receptors come from a human donor with glioblastoma.

This clone has only one observation. The junction does not match germline at one end; this may be a read error. V is TRBV6-1 and J is TRBJ1-2; 8 positions match TRBD1. This CDR3 has 15 residues. The germline gives CDR1 MNHNS, CDR2 SASEGT. The CDR3 region is CASSDQGAPSMERAF. The CDR3, as DNA: TGTGCCAGCAGTGATCAGGGGGCCCCTTCTATGGAGAGAGCCTTC.

The CDR3 DNA follows: TGTGCCAGCAGTCCAGGGAGGGGCACTAGCACAGATACGCAGTATTTT. Translated: CASSPGRGTSTDTQYF. The rearrangement joins TRBV6-4 to TRBJ2-3; the match to TRBD2 covers 7 bases. The CDR3 is made up of 16 amino acids. J gave up 0 bases and V 5 bases, and 8 bases lay outside the gene matches. Germline CDR1 is MRHNA and CDR2 is SNTAGT.

J is TRBJ1-1 and V is TRBV12-5; tentative D call: TRBD1 (5 bases). Germline V lookup: CDR1 LGHNT, CDR2 FRNRAP. V was trimmed by 6 bases and J by 7 bases, leaving 9 bases between them. The length of the CDR3 is 11 residues. Here the CDR3 DNA reads TGTGCTAGTGGACCCGACAGTGAAGCTTTCTTT. This gives the protein CASGPDSEAFF. Variable domain in full (rest from reference TRBV12-5 and TRBJ1-1): DARVTQTPRHKVTEMGQEVTMRCQPILGHNTVFWYRQTMMQGLELLAYFRNRAPLDDSGMPKDRFSAEMPDATLATLKIQPSEPRDSAVYFCASGPDSEAFFGQGTRLTVV.

The rearrangement joins TRBV6-5 to TRBJ2-5, with TRBD1 matching over 7 bases. CDR1 and CDR2 (germline): MNHEY, SVGAGI. This CDR3 contains 13 residues. With 6 bases clipped from V and 4 bases from J, the junction kept 5 bases outside the gene matches. DNA of the CDR3: TGTGCCAGCAGGAGGGGACAGAGAGAGACCCAGTACTTC. Its protein product is CASRRGQRETQYF.

The chain combines TRBV7-8 with TRBJ1-2, with 7 positions matching TRBD1. The CDR3 loop spans 15 amino acids. Trimming took 4 bases from V and 7 from J; bases not matched to a gene: 12. Germline CDR1 reads SGHVS; CDR2 reads FQNEAQ. Here the CDR3 DNA reads TGTGCCAGCAGCTCGAGAGGGGGCGAGAGGGGTGGCTACACCTTC. Translating gives CASSSRGGERGGYTF.

Only a few counts were recorded for this clone. No DNA is shown, since the ends of the CDR3 on it are uncertain; the CDR3 is the one TCRdb lists. This sequence joins TRBV5-6 and TRBJ2-7; TRBD2 is the table's D call, not checked against the DNA. Germline V CDR1 and CDR2: SGHDT, YYEEEE. Both ends counted, the CDR3 spans 19 residues. The CDR3 reads CASSPVPAAGGLDAYEQYF.

The CDR3, as DNA: TGTGCCAGTAGTCCAGGGACAGGGGTGGACACTGAAGCTTTCTTT. Its translation is CASSPGTGVDTEAFF. The chain carries TRBV19 and TRBJ1-1; TRBD1 matches at 10 bases. The J segment lost 3 bases and the V segment lost 5 bases, leaving 6 bases of the junction unmatched. The CDR3 has 15 residues. Germline values: CDR1 LNHDA, CDR2 SQIVND (reference sequence).

The chain combines TRBV7-2 with TRBJ2-1, with D perhaps matching TRBD1 (5 bases). The CDR3 length is 13 residues. Trimming took 4 bases from V and 5 from J, leaving 9 bases between them. Germline V gene sequence: CDR1 SGHTA, CDR2 FQGNSA. CDR3 protein: CASSSRQNNEQFF. CDR3 in DNA: TGTGCCAGCAGCTCTCGACAGAACAATGAGCAGTTCTTC.

This rearrangement joins TRBV4-1 to TRBJ2-5, with 8 nucleotides matching TRBD2. The germline gives CDR1 MGHRA, CDR2 YSYEKL. The ends lost 0 bases at V and 4 bases at J; junction bases unmatched: 10. The CDR3 covers 17 residues. The CDR3 region has the DNA TGCGCCAGCAGCCAAGATGGTAGAGCGGGGGCCCTAGAGACCCAGTACTTC. This gives the protein CASSQDGRAGALETQYF.

As DNA, the CDR3 is TGTGCCAGCAAACAGGGGGCCGCTGCCGGGGAGCTGTTTTTT. The encoded protein is CASKQGAAAGELFF. The gene calls are TRBV11-3 and TRBJ2-2, with 9 bases that match TRBD1. The CDR3 sequence is 14 residues long. V was pared by 7 bases and J by 6 bases, with 6 bases of the junction left unmatched. CDR1 SGHNT and CDR2 YENEEA come from the germline V gene.

The V gene is TRBV4-3, the J gene TRBJ1-1, with D unclear. CDR3 length: 15 residues. The V gene's germline CDR1 is LGHNA and CDR2 YSLEER. Trimming cost V 1 base and J 4 bases, with 13 bases left between them. CDR3: CASSQGGAGFTEAFF. CDR3 DNA sequence: TGCGCCAGCAGCCAAGGGGGAGCAGGCTTCACTGAAGCTTTCTTT.

The chain recombines TRBV27 with TRBJ2-7; TRBD1 is a possible D gene (5 bases). V was trimmed by 4 bases and J by 7 bases, leaving 17 bases between them. Per the germline V gene, CDR1 is MNHEY and CDR2 is SMNVEV (reference sequence). There are 14 residues in the CDR3. The CDR3, as DNA: TGTGCCAGCAGTTCCCCCAAGGACATGAGGGAGCAGTACTTC. It codes for CASSSPKDMREQYF.

Written as DNA, the CDR3 is TGCAGCGGGAGGGTCACTGAAGCTTTCTTT. Its protein is CSGRVTEAFF. The chain carries TRBV29-1 and TRBJ1-1; D gene uncertain. V was trimmed by 7 bases and J by 4 bases, leaving 7 bases between them. CDR3 length: 10 residues. Germline loops: CDR1 SQVTM, CDR2 ANQGSEA.

The chain combines TRBV19 with TRBJ1-1; a weak D match, TRBD1 (5 bases). V lost 5 bases, J lost 3 bases, and 10 bases lay in between. Germline-derived CDR1 and CDR2 are LNHDA and SQIVND (reference sequence). CDR3 size: 13 residues. CDR3 loop: CASSGGGYTEAFF. Written as DNA, the CDR3 is TGTGCCAGTAGTGGGGGAGGTTACACTGAAGCTTTCTTT.

This rearrangement joins TRBV29-1 to TRBJ2-3, with 9 bases fitting TRBD1. V trimming: 7 bases; J trimming: 4 bases; junction bases outside the gene matches: 9. The CDR3 extends over 14 amino acids. Germline V gene lookup returns CDR1 SQVTM and CDR2 ANQGSEA. The CDR3 bases are TGCAGCGGTACCACAGGGGGCATCGCAGATACGCAGTATTTT. It specifies CSGTTGGIADTQYF.

The chain combines TRBV15 with TRBJ2-5, with D tentatively TRBD2 (6 bases). V was clipped by 6 bases and J by 4 bases, with 12 bases between them. Germline V gives CDR1 LNHNV, CDR2 YYDKDF (reference sequence). The CDR3 runs to 13 residues. The CDR3 nucleotides are TGTGCCACCAGAGGGGCGGGGCGAGAGACCCAGTACTTC. Protein product: CATRGAGRETQYF.

The rearrangement uses TRBV15 and TRBJ2-7; D might be TRBD2 (5 bases). The CDR3 spans 17 residues. Trimming removed 3 bases from V and 2 bases from J, with 20 bases in between. Germline lookup yields CDR1 LNHNV and CDR2 YYDKDF (reference sequence). The CDR3 nucleotides read TGTGCCACCAGCAGGGGTGAAGGACTCCCTAGGCCCTACGAGCAGTACTTC. Amino acid sequence: CATSRGEGLPRPYEQYF.

The V call is TRBV15, the J call TRBJ2-7, with D unresolved. This CDR3 has 13 amino acids. The V end was cut by 0 bases, the J end by 4 bases, with 7 bases between. Germline V CDR1 and CDR2: LNHNV, YYDKDF (reference sequence). The CDR3 sequence: CATSRDNSYEQYF. The CDR3 region has the DNA TGTGCCACCAGCAGAGATAACAGTTACGAGCAGTACTTC.

The CDR3 DNA follows: TGTGCCAGCAGCCAAGAGACAGGGTACGGCGAGCAGTTCTTC. This encodes CASSQETGYGEQFF. This chain uses TRBV4-2 with TRBJ2-1; 7 bases map to TRBD1. Germline-derived CDR1 and CDR2 are LGHNA and YNFKEQ. The CDR3 has 14 amino acids. The V segment lost 0 bases and the J segment 10 bases; nucleotides outside the gene matches: 6.

The rearrangement links TRBV19 to TRBJ2-5; 9 nucleotides agree with TRBD1. Germline trimming cut 8 bases from V and 3 bases from J; bases unmatched to any gene: 10. CDR1 and CDR2 (germline): LNHDA, SQIVND (reference sequence). This CDR3 has 15 amino acids. The CDR3 loop is CASSGQGRLEETQYF. The CDR3 nucleotides read TGTGCCAGTTCGGGACAGGGAAGGTTAGAAGAGACCCAGTACTTC.

V and J are TRBV7-3 and TRBJ1-1; tentatively, D is TRBD1 (6 bases). Germline V CDR1 and CDR2: SGHTA, FQGTGA. The CDR3 has 13 residues. Trimming pared 5 bases from V and 1 base from J, leaving 8 bases between. DNA of the CDR3: TGTGCCAGCAGCCTGACAGGGAACACTGAAGCTTTCTTT. It is translated as CASSLTGNTEAFF.

The gene calls are TRBV19 and TRBJ2-1; D unclear. Germline CDR1 and CDR2: LNHDA and SQIVND (reference sequence). The CDR3 loop spans 14 amino acids. V was pared by 4 bases and J by 1 base, with 8 bases between. The CDR3 nucleotides read TGTGCCAGTAGTACCAGACATTCCTACAATGAGCAGTTCTTC. Encoded protein: CASSTRHSYNEQFF.

V is TRBV6-1 and J is TRBJ1-3; perhaps TRBD1 as D (6 bases). CDR1 is MNHNS, CDR2 SASEGT, per germline. The CDR3 is 16 amino acids. Trimming took off 4 bases at V and 2 bases at J, with 15 bases between the two ends. CDR3 DNA sequence: TGTGCCAGCAGTGCCCCTGGTACAGGGACTGGAAACACCATATATTTT. Translation: CASSAPGTGTGNTIYF.

CDR3 region: CASSTDRGAYGYTF. The DNA of the CDR3 is TGTGCCAGCAGCACGGACAGGGGGGCCTATGGCTACACCTTC. This chain connects TRBV5-4 to TRBJ1-2; the match to TRBD1 covers 10 bases. This CDR3 region has 14 residues. V lost 4 bases and J lost 4; bases outside the gene matches: 4. CDR1 is SGHNT and CDR2 is YYREEE in the germline V gene (reference sequence).

The chain is built from TRBV19 and TRBJ2-7; no reliable D call. Germline V lookup: CDR1 LNHDA, CDR2 SQIVND (reference sequence). CDR3 length: 13 residues. The V and J ends lost 1 base and 3 bases respectively, with 7 bases between them. Written as DNA, the CDR3 is TGTGCCAGTAGTATAGGATCGGGCTACGAGCAGTACTTC. Amino acid sequence: CASSIGSGYEQYF.

V and J are TRBV5-1 and TRBJ1-1, with D uncertain. V shed 4 bases and J shed 1 base, with 14 bases lying between them. The CDR3 covers 15 residues. From germline, CDR1 is SGHRS and CDR2 YFSETQ. CDR3 sequence: CASSPLPSGNTEAFF. The CDR3 nucleotides read TGCGCCAGCAGCCCGCTCCCTTCCGGGAACACTGAAGCTTTCTTT.

V and J are TRBV2 and TRBJ2-5; possible D gene TRBD1, 7 bases. This CDR3 region has 13 residues. The germline V gene has CDR1 SNHLY and CDR2 FYNNEI. Trimming removed 8 bases at V and 3 bases at J, with 13 bases between. The CDR3 spells CASWRGREETQYF. CDR3 bases: TGTGCCAGCTGGAGGGGGCGGGAAGAGACCCAGTACTTC.

The chain joins TRBV7-8 to TRBJ1-2; D not certain. The length of the CDR3 is 13 residues. Trimming took off 4 bases at V and 0 bases at J, with 6 bases between the two ends. Germline values: CDR1 SGHVS, CDR2 FQNEAQ. CDR3 sequence: CASSSSANYGYTF. The CDR3 DNA sequence: TGTGCCAGCAGCTCATCAGCTAACTATGGCTACACCTTC.

V and J are TRBV6-1 and TRBJ1-6, with TRBD1 matching 9 bases. This CDR3 is 17 amino acids long. V dropped 1 base and J dropped 7; count of bases not matched to a gene: 8. CDR1 MNHNS and CDR2 SASEGT come from the germline V gene. This CDR3 reads CASSEVSDGTGNSPLHF. In DNA, the CDR3 is TGTGCCAGCAGTGAAGTAAGCGATGGGACAGGGAATTCACCCCTCCACTTT.